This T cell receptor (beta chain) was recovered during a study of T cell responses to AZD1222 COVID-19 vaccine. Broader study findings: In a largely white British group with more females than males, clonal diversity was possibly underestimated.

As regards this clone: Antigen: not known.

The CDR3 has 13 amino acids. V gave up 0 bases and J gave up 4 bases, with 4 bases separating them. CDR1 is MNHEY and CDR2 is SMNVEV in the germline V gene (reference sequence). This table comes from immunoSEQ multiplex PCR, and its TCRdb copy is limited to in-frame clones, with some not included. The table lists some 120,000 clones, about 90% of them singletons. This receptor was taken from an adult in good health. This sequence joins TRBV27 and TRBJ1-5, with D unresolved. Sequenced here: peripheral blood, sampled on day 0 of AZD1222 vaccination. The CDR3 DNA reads TGTGCCAGCAGTTTATCAGGGAATCAGCCCCAGCATTTT. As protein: CASSLSGNQPQHF.